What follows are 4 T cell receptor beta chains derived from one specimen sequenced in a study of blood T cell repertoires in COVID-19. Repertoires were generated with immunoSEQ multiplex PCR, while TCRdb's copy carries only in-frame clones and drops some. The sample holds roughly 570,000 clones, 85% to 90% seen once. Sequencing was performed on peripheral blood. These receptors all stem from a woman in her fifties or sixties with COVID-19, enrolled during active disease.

The CDR3 loop is CASREQGQASTDTQYF. The CDR3 bases are TGCGCCAGCCGTGAACAGGGACAAGCCAGCACAGATACGCAGTATTTT. The rearrangement uses TRBV5-1 and TRBJ2-3, with D possibly TRBD1 on 6 matching bases. The CDR3 contains 16 residues. From germline, CDR1 is SGHRS and CDR2 YFSETQ. Trimming stripped 7 bases from V and 0 bases from J, with 18 bases between.

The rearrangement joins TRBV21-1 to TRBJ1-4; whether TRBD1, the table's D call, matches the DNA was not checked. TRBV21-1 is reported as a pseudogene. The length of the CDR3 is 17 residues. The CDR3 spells CANPHGTGPTRGEKLFF. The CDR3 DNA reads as TGTGCCAACCCCCATGGGACAGGTCCGACGAGGGGTGAAAAACTGTTTTTT.

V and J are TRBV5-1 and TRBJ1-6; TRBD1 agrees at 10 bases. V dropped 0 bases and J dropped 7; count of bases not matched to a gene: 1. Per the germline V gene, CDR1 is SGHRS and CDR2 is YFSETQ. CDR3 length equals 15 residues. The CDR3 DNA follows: TGCGCCAGCAGCTTGGGGGGACAGGGGAATTCACCCCTCCACTTT. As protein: CASSLGGQGNSPLHF.

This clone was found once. The CDR3 here is CATSDSGRHSPLHF. Written as DNA, the CDR3 is TGTGCCACCAGTGATTCCGGGAGACATTCACCCCTCCACTTT. The chain employs TRBV24-1 and TRBJ1-6, with unresolved D. The CDR3 has 14 residues. V was cut by 2 bases and J by 8 bases, with 9 bases left in between. The germline V gene encodes CDR1 KGHDR and CDR2 SFDVKD.